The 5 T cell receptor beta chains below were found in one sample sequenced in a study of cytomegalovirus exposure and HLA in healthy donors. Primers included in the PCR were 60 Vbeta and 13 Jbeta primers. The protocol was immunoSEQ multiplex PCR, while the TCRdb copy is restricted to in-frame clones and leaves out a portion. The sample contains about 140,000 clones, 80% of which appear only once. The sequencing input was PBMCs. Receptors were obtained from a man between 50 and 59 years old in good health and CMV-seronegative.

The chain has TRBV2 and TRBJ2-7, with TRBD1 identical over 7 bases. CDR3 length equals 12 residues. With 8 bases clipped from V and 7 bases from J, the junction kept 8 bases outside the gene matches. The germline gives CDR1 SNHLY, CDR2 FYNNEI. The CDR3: CASGTARTEQYF. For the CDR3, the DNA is TGTGCCAGCGGGACAGCTAGGACGGAGCAGTACTTC.

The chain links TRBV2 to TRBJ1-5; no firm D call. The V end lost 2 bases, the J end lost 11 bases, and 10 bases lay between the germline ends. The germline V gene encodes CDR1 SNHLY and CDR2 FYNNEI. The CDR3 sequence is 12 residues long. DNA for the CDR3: TGTGCCAGCAGTGAATCAGCGGTGTCCCAGCATTTT. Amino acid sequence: CASSESAVSQHF.

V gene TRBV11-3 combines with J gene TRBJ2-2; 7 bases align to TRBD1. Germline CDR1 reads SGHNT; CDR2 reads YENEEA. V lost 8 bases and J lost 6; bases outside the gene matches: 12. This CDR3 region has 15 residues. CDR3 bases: TGTGCCAGCGGAGTTGAGGGGGCCCGAGCCGGGGAGCTGTTTTTT. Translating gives CASGVEGARAGELFF.

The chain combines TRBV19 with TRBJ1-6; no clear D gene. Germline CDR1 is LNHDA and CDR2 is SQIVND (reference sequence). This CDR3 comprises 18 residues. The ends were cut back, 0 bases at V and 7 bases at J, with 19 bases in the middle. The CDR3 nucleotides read TGTGCCAGTAGTATAGATGACACGCCAGAACGAAGAAATTCACCCCTCCACTTT. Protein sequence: CASSIDDTPERRNSPLHF.

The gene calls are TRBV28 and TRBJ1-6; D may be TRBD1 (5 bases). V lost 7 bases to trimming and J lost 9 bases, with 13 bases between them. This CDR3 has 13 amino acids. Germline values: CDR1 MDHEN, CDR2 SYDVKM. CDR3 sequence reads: CASKFRRVSPLHF. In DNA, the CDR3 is TGTGCCAGCAAGTTTCGCAGGGTTTCACCCCTCCACTTT.